This T cell receptor beta chain came from a study of spatial heterogeneity in lung cancer. Study-level background: Within raw reads, each unique TCR and UMI combination appeared on average more than ten times.

TCRdb passed the 5' RACE reads through MiXCR, listing each CDR3 protein once. Of 20,000 to 25,000 distinct CDR3 sequences listed, about 6.8% were seen once; the top ten hold about a tenth. V was pared by 4 bases and J by 0 bases, with 12 bases of the junction left unmatched. This CDR3 contains 17 residues. The germline V gene encodes CDR1 SGHRS and CDR2 YFSETQ. Stated time point: sample taken at primary tumor resection. The 65 or so donors had untreated early-stage non-small cell lung cancer. This clonotype is medium-sized (0.01 to 0.1%) within its sample. The target antigen is unknown. General study findings and limits: Ubiquitous nonsynonymous mutations were tracked by counts of ubiquitous expanded TCRs, and regional ones by counts of regional expanded TCRs. Expanded alpha and beta TCR counts within tumors tracked tumor mutation counts. Approximate estimated coverage of tumor T cells amounted to about 7% for alpha and 12% to 15% for beta chains.

The chain joins TRBV5-1 to TRBJ2-7; 8 bases fit TRBD1. The material was lung tumor tissue, obtained at surgery. This receptor was identified in a male donor with early-stage non-small cell lung cancer. The CDR3 coding sequence is TGCGCCAGCAGCCTCAGCTCCGGGACAGGAGGCTCCTACGAGCAGTACTTC. This encodes CASSLSSGTGGSYEQYF. Full variable domain (rest looked up from reference TRBV5-1 and TRBJ2-7): KAGVTQTPRYLIKTRGQQVTLSCSPISGHRSVSWYQQTPGQGLQFLFEYFSETQRNKGNFPGRFSGRQFSNSRSEMNVSTLELGDSALYLCASSLSSGTGGSYEQYFGPGTRLTVT.